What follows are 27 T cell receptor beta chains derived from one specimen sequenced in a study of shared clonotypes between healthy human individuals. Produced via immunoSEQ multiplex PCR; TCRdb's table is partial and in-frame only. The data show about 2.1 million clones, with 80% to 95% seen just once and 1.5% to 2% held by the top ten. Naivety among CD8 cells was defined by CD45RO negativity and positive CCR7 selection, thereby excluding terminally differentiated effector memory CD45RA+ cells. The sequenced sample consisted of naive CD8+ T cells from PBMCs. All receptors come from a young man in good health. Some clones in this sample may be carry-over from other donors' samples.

CDR3 sequence: CASSALAESPEQFF. The CDR3 region has the DNA TGCGCCAGCAGTGCCCTAGCGGAGTCCCCTGAGCAGTTCTTC. The chain couples TRBV10-1 to TRBJ2-1, with TRBD2 identical over 7 bases. V was pared by 4 bases and J by 9 bases, with 9 bases of the junction left unmatched. This CDR3 comprises 14 residues. The germline gives CDR1 WNHNN, CDR2 SYGVQD (reference sequence).

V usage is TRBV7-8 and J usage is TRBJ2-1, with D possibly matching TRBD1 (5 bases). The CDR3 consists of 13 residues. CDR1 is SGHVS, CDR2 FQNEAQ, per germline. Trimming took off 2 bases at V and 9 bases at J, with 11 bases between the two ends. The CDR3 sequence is CASSLRGIGEQFF. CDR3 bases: TGTGCCAGCAGCTTAAGGGGAATAGGTGAGCAGTTCTTC.

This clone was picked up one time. The CDR3 DNA is TGTGCCAGCAGAAACCTTCAGGGGGCAACGCGAGAGACCCAGTACTTC. It is translated as CASRNLQGATRETQYF. The chain uses TRBV28 and TRBJ2-5; 8 nucleotides match TRBD1. Germline CDR1 is MDHEN and CDR2 is SYDVKM. The CDR3 has 16 amino acids. V lost 6 bases and J lost 4; bases outside the gene matches: 13.

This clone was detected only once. In DNA form, the CDR3 reads TGTGCCATCCTCGGTGCATCAACGCAGTATTTT. This codes for CAILGASTQYF. The chain has TRBV6-4 and TRBJ2-3; D gene uncertain. The germline CDR1 and CDR2 sequences are MRHNA and SNTAGT. The ends were cut back, 10 bases at V and 9 bases at J, with 14 bases in the middle. CDR3 length: 11 amino acids.

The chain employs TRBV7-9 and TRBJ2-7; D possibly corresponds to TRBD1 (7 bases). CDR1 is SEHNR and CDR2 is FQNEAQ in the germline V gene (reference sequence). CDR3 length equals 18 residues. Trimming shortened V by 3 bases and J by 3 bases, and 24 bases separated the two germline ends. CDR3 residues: CASSFEQKTGDLGYEQYF. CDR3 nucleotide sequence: TGTGCCAGCAGCTTCGAACAAAAAACAGGGGACTTGGGCTACGAGCAGTACTTC.

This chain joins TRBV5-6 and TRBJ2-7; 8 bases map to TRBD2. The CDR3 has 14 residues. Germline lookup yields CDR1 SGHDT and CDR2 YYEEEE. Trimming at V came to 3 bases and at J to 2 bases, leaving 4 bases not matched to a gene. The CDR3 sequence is CASSSAGEAYEQYF. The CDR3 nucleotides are TGTGCCAGCAGCTCAGCGGGGGAAGCCTACGAGCAGTACTTC.

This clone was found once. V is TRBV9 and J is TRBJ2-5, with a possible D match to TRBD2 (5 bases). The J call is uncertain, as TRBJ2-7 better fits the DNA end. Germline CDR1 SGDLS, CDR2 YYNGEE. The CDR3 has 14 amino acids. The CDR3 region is CASSEGIEGYEQYF. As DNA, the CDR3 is TGTGCCAGCAGCGAAGGGATTGAGGGCTACGAGCAGTACTTC.

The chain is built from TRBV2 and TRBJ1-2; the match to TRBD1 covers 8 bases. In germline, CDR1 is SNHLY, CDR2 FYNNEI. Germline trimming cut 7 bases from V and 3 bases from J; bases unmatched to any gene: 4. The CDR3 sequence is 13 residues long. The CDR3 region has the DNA TGTGCCAGCACCTCGGACAGGGACTATGGCTACACCTTC. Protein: CASTSDRDYGYTF.

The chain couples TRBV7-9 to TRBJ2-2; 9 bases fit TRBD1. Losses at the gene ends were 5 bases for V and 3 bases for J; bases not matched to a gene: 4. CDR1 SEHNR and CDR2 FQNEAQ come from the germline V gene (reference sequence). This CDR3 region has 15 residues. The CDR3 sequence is CASSVRTGDTGELFF. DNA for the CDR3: TGTGCCAGCAGCGTACGGACAGGGGACACCGGGGAGCTGTTTTTT.

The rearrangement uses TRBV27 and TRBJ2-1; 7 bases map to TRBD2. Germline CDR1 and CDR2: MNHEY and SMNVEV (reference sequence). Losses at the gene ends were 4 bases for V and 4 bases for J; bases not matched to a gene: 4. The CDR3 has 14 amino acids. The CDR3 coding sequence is TGTGCCAGCAGTTGGGCGGGAGAATACAATGAGCAGTTCTTC. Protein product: CASSWAGEYNEQFF.

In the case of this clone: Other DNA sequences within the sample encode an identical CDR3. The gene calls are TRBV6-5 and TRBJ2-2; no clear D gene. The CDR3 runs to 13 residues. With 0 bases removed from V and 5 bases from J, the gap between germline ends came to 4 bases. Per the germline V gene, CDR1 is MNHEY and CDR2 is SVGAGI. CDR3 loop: CASSYSGTGELFF. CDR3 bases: TGTGCCAGCAGTTACTCCGGAACCGGGGAGCTGTTTTTT.

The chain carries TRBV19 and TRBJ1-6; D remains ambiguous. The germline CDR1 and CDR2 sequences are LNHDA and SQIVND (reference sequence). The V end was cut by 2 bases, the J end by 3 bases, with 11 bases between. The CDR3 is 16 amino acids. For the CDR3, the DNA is TGTGCCAGTAGTATAAGGAGCGGCGTCTATAATTCACCCCTCCACTTT. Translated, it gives CASSIRSGVYNSPLHF.

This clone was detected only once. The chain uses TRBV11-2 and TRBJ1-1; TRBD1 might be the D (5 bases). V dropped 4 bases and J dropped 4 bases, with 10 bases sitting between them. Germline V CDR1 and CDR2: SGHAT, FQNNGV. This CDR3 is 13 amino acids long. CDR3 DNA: TGTGCCAGCAGCTGGGTCGGGGGCACTGAAGCTTTCTTT. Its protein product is CASSWVGGTEAFF.

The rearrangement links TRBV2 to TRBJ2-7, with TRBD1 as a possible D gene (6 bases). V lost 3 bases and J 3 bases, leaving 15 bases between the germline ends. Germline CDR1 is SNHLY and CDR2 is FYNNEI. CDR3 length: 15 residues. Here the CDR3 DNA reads TGTGCCAGCAGTGATTTTGGGGGCAAGGGCTACGAGCAGTACTTC. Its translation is CASSDFGGKGYEQYF.

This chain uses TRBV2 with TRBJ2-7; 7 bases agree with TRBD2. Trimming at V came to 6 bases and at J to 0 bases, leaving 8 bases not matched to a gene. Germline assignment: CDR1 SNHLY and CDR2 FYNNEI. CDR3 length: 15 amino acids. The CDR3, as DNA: TGTGCCAGCAGGGTTGCAGCGGGGTCCTCCTACGAGCAGTACTTC. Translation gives CASRVAAGSSYEQYF. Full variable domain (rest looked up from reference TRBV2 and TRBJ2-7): EPEVTQTPSHQVTQMGQEVILRCVPISNHLYFYWYRQILGQKVEFLVSFYNNEISEKSEIFDDQFSVERPDGSNFTLKIRSTKLEDSAMYFCASRVAAGSSYEQYFGPGTRLTVT.

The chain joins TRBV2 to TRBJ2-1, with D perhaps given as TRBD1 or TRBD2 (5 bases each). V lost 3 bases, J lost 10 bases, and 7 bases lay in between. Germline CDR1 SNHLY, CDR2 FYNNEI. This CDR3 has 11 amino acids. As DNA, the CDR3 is TGTGCCAGCAGTGATGGGGGAGAGCAGTTCTTC. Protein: CASSDGGEQFF.

CDR3 nucleotides: TGTGCCAGCAGAGCGGGACGGCTGATTCCTGAAGCTTTCTTT. This codes for CASRAGRLIPEAFF. The J gene is TRBJ1-1, the V gene TRBV28, with D maybe TRBD1 (5 bases). Trimming shortened V by 6 bases and J by 6 bases, and 17 bases separated the two germline ends. CDR1 and CDR2 from the germline V gene are MDHEN and SYDVKM. This CDR3 spans 14 amino acids. The full variable domain, completed using reference TRBV28 and TRBJ1-1, is DVKVTQSSRYLVKRTGEKVFLECVQDMDHENMFWYRQDPGLGLRLIYFSYDVKMKEKGDIPEGYSVSREKKERFSLILESASTNQTSMYLCASRAGRLIPEAFFGQGTRLTVV.

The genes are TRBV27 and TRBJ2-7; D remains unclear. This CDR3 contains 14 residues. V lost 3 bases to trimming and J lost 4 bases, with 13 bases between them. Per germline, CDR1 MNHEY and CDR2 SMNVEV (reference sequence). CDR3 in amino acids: CASSFHLSPYEQYF. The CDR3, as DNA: TGTGCCAGCAGTTTCCACCTCTCCCCTTACGAGCAGTACTTC.

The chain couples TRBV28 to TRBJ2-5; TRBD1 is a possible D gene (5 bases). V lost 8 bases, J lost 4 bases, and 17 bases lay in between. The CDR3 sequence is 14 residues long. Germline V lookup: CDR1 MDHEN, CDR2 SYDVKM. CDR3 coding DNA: TGTGCCAGCTCGACAGTCCCCTTAAGAGAGACCCAGTACTTC. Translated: CASSTVPLRETQYF. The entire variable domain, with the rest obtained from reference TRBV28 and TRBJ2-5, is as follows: DVKVTQSSRYLVKRTGEKVFLECVQDMDHENMFWYRQDPGLGLRLIYFSYDVKMKEKGDIPEGYSVSREKKERFSLILESASTNQTSMYLCASSTVPLRETQYFGPGTRLLVL.

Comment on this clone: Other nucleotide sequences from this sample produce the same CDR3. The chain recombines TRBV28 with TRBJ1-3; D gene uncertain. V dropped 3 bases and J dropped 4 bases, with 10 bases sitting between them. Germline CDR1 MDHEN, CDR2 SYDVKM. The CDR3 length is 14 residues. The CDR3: CASSFWGAGNTIYF. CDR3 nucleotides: TGTGCCAGCAGTTTTTGGGGTGCCGGAAACACCATATATTTT.

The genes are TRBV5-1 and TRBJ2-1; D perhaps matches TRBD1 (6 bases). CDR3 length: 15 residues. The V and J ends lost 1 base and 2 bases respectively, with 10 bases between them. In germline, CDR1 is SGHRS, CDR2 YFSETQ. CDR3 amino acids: CASSLTGPTYNEQFF. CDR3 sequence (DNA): TGCGCCAGCAGCTTGACAGGGCCCACCTACAATGAGCAGTTCTTC.

The CDR3, as DNA: TGTGCCAGCAGCGCCTACGACCGTCGGTCCACTGAAGCTTTCTTT. It translates to CASSAYDRRSTEAFF. This rearrangement joins TRBV9 to TRBJ1-1; D unclear. The CDR3 is 15 residues long. The V end lost 3 bases, the J end lost 4 bases, and 16 bases lay between the germline ends. Germline V gives CDR1 SGDLS, CDR2 YYNGEE.

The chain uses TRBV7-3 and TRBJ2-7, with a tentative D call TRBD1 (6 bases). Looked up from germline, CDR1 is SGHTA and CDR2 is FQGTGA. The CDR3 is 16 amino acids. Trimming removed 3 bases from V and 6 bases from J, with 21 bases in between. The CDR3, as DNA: TGTGCCAGCAGCTTGGGGGAGAGGGACATAAACATCGAGCAGTACTTC. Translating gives CASSLGERDINIEQYF.

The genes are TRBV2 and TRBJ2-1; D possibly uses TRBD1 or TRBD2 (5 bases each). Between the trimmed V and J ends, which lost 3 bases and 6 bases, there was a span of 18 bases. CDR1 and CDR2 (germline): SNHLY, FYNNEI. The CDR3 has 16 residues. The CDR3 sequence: CASSEGYEGLLNEQFF. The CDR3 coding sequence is TGTGCCAGCAGTGAGGGGTATGAGGGGCTACTCAATGAGCAGTTCTTC. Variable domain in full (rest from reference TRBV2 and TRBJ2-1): EPEVTQTPSHQVTQMGQEVILRCVPISNHLYFYWYRQILGQKVEFLVSFYNNEISEKSEIFDDQFSVERPDGSNFTLKIRSTKLEDSAMYFCASSEGYEGLLNEQFFGPGTRLTVL.

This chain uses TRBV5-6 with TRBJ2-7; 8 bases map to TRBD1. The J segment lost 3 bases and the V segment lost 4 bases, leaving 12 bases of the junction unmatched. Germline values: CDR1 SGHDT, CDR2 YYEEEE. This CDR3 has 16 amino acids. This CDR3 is CASSLRPTGALYEQYF. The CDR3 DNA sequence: TGTGCCAGCAGCCTGCGCCCGACAGGGGCCCTCTACGAGCAGTACTTC.

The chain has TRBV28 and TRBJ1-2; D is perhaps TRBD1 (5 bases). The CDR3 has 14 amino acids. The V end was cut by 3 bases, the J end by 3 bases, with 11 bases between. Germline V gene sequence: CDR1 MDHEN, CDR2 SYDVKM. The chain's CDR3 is CASSFQQGDYGYTF. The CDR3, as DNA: TGTGCCAGCAGTTTTCAGCAGGGAGACTATGGCTACACCTTC.

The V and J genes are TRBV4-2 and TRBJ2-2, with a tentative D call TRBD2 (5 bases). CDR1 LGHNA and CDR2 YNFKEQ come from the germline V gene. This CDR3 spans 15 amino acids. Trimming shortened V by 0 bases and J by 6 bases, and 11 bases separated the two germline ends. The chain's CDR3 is CASSQDGVLPGELFF. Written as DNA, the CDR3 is TGTGCCAGCAGCCAAGACGGGGTATTGCCCGGGGAGCTGTTTTTT.